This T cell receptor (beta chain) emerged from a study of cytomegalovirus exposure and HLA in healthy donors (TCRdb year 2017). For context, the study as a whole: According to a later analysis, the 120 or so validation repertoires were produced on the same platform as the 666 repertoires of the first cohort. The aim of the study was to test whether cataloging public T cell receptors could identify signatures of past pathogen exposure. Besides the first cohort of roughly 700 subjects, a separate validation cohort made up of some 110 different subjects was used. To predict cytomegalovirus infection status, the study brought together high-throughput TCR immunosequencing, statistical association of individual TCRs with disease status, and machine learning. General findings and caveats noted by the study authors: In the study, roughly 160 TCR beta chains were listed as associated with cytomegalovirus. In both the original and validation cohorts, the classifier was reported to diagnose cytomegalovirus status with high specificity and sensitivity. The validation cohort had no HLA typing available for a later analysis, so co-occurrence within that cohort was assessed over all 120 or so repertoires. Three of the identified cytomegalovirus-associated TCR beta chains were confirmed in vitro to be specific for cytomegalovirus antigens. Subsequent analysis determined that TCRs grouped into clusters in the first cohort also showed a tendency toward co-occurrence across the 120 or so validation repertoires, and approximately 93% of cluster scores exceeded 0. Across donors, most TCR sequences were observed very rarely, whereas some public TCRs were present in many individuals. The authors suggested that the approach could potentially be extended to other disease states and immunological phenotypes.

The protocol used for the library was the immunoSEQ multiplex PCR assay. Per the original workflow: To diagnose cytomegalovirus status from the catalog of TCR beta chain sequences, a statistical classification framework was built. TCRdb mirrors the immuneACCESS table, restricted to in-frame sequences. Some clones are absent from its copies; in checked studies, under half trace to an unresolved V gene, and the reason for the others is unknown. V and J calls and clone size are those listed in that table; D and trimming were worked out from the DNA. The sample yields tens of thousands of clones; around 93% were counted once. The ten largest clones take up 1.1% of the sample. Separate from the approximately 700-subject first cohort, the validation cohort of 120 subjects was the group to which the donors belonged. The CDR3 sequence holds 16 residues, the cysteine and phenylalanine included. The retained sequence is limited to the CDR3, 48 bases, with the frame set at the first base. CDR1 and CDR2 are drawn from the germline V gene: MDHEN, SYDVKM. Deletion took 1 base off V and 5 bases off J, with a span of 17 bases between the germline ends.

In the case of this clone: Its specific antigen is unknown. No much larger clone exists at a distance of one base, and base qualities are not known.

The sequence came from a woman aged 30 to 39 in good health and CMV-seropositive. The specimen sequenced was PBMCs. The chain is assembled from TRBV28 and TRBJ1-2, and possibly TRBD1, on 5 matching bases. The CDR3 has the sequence CASSLSLSAGRYGYTF. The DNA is TGTGCCAGCAGTTTATCTCTTTCGGCAGGGAGGTATGGCTACACCTTC.